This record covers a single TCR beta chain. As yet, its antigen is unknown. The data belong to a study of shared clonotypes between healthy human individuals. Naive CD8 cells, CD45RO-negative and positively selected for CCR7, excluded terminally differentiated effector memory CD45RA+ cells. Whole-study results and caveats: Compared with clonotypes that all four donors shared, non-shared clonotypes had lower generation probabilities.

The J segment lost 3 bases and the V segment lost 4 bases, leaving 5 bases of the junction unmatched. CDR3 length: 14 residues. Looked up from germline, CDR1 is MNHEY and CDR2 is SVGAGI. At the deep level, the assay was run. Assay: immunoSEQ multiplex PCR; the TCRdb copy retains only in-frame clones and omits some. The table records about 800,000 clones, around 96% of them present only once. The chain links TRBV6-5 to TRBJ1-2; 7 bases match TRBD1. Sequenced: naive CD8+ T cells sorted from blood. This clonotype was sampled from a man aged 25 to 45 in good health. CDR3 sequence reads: CASSFQGGHYGYTF. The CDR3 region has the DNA TGTGCCAGCAGTTTTCAGGGGGGGCACTATGGCTACACCTTC.